The subject of this entry is one T cell receptor beta chain. The antigen remains unidentified. The data derive from a study of a mutant IDH1 vaccine in newly diagnosed glioma. Whole-study context: Vaccinations were initiated 4-6 weeks following radiotherapy alone, or were given together with temozolomide cycles.

With 3 bases removed from V and 2 bases from J, the gap between germline ends came to 8 bases. Germline CDR1 and CDR2: MGHRA and YSYEKL. The CDR3 runs to 13 residues. Study findings and constraints: Pseudoprogression showed no apparent link to changes in top peripheral T cell clonotypes.

Profiling relied on immunoSEQ multiplex PCR, and the TCRdb table lists in-frame clones only, not all of them. Of about 58,000 clones in the sample, around 80% were seen once. The time point here: week 5, during vaccination. The study gave 300 ug of mutant IDH1 20-mer peptide per vaccine dose, with topical imiquimod. Source: PBMCs, taken from a glioma patient whose treatment included an IDH1 peptide vaccine. This receptor was taken from a woman in her fifties or sixties with glioma. V usage is TRBV4-1 and J usage is TRBJ2-7; D is ambiguous. CDR3 coding DNA: TGCGCCAGCAGCCAGACCATAACCTACGAGCAGTACTTC. Encoded protein: CASSQTITYEQYF.